This paragraph covers one T cell receptor (beta chain) sequence. Its antigen is unknown. No much larger clonotype is one base removed from it; base qualities were not supplied. The sample comes from a study of cytomegalovirus exposure and HLA in healthy donors (TCRdb year 2017). Background on the whole study: According to an earlier analysis of a few hundred of the donors, about 170 million T cells yielded 90 million to 140 million unique TCR beta sequences and 276 Gb of sequence data. An early release covering more than 500 HLA-typed donors comprised 300 to 350 gigabases of sequencing data and tens of millions of unique TCR sequences. Of the 300 to 450 genotyped donors, roughly 80% were placed in the genetic ancestry cluster associated with self-reported Caucasian donors. The study was designed to test whether signatures of past pathogen exposure could be identified by cataloging public T cell receptors. Using immunosequencing, the study profiled T cell repertoires from fewer than 700 subjects and related those repertoires to cytomegalovirus serostatus. Besides the first cohort of 500 to 700 subjects, a separate validation cohort made up of 120 different subjects was used. To predict cytomegalovirus infection status, the study combined high-throughput TCR immunosequencing, statistical association of individual TCRs with disease status, and machine learning. A later analysis re-analyzed previously published TCR beta repertoires from about 730 donors and added high-resolution HLA genotyping to study TCR occurrence patterns. The later analysis used no new phenotypic data to find candidate immune exposures, relying instead on TCR beta sequences and their occurrence across donors. To decide whether each TCR beta V gene segment behaved as functional or pseudogenic, an earlier analysis of some 570 of the donors relied on high-throughput TCR beta sequencing. Donor age, sex, ethnicity and CMV serostatus were compiled together with the repertoire data. In a later genetic analysis, genome-wide SNP genotypes for about 55% of the roughly 700 donors were used, and that subset was treated as a discovery cohort. Every discovery cohort repertoire had been produced on one sequencing platform. Both class I and class II loci were covered by HLA typing, at four-digit resolution. Typing coverage varied by locus: roughly 629-640 donors for A, B, C, DRB1 and DQB1; more than 500 for DQA1; some 610 for DPA1; around 450 for DPB1. Several DR-DQ haplotypes were handled as single units for association and clustering because linkage in the cohort was strong. Across 300 to 500 genotyped donors of the cohort, an average of about 240,000 unique TCR beta nucleotide sequences per donor were sequenced, and 15% to 20% of those sequences were non-productive.

On the study overall, not on this receptor specifically: In a later analysis, HLA-associated TCR beta chains were found to be more clonally expanded and to have lower generation probabilities than equally common non-associated chains. It was suggested by the authors that the approach could potentially be generalized to other disease states and immunological phenotypes. While some public TCRs were present in many individuals, most TCR sequences turned up only very rarely across donors. Some IMGT-functional V segments, including TRBV6-2 and TRBV6-3, could not be distinguished by the 87-base-pair reads and were therefore excluded. A later analysis reported that several top co-occurrence clusters appeared linked to parvovirus B19, influenza, CMV and Epstein-Barr virus. Because counts were too low, seventeen rarely observed V segments, including chromosome 9 orphons, were excluded from the earlier analysis of fewer than 650 of the donors. A later genetic analysis associated a missense DCLRE1C variant with V-gene and J-gene trimming of TCR beta chains, and an independent cohort replicated the association. According to a later genetic analysis, donors in an Asian-associated ancestry cluster had fewer N-insertions in productive TCRs than the approximately 610-donor mean. In vitro tests confirmed that a few of the cytomegalovirus-associated TCR beta chains recognize cytomegalovirus antigens. Because HLA typing was missing for some donors at each locus, association tests included only the typed subset. A further reported finding was that TCR beta sequences accurately predicted the HLA-A and HLA-B alleles for most subjects in the first cohort. Correlated functional status among segregating V segments might reflect linkage disequilibrium, but an unknown experimental factor could not be ruled out. In a later analysis, TCR association rates were found to vary across HLA loci, with the most associated TCRs seen for DRB1 alleles and the fewest for HLA-C alleles. The sequencing pipeline was judged likely to have produced a cluster of highly shared sequence variants as a technical artifact. In an earlier analysis of more than 450 of the donors, most TCR beta V segments were observed in productive rearrangements about 90% or about 30% of the time, broadly matching IMGT annotations. According to a later analysis, most CMV-associated TCR beta chains appeared to be HLA-restricted, and the HLA associations seemed to be driven largely by CMV exposure. In this cohort, only TCR beta chains were sequenced, and detectable features were limited by the absence of alpha or paired-chain data. Roughly uniform sequencing depth across donors was assumed in presence/absence analyses, although this assumption may not hold. Specific HLA alleles were associated with 16,951 TCR beta sequences at a false discovery rate of 0.05 in a later analysis. The study listed approximately 160 TCR beta chains as associated with cytomegalovirus. Assigning TCR associations to individual alleles was difficult when HLA alleles, especially DR and DQ, strongly co-occurred. CMV serostatus was the only immune exposure information available for the cohort. The classifier was reported to diagnose cytomegalovirus status with high specificity and sensitivity in both the original and validation cohorts.

In total, fewer than 750 healthy bone marrow donors made up the cohort. At the time of sampling, all cohort members were nominally healthy, though unrecorded immune exposures were likely present. The donor tested CMV seropositive, placing the donor among the 289 seropositive members of the cohort. A peripheral blood sample was provided by each donor, and peripheral blood mononuclear cells were used for TCR beta sequencing. Genomic DNA extraction from the blood cell samples was performed with the Qiagen DNeasy Blood Extraction Kit. Library creation used the immunoSEQ multiplex PCR assay. For the multiplex PCR, a mixture combining 60 forward primers for TCR Vbeta segments and 13 reverse primers for TCR Jbeta segments was used. A multiplex PCR assay on genomic DNA amplified the CDR3 region of rearranged TCR beta genes. On the Illumina HiSeq System, the amplified TCR beta libraries were sequenced as 87-base-pair reads. The paper's processing steps were these. A later analysis counted 75 million to 100 million unique TCR beta chains across the 666 repertoires, and some 11 million of these chains were shared by at least two donors. To remove PCR and sequencing errors, raw reads were error-corrected and collapsed into unique sequences using a nearest-neighbor algorithm that merged closely related sequences. Alignment of CDR3 sequences to IMGT reference sequences was used to assign V, D and J gene segments. For a sequence to be retained, a match of at least six nucleotides was required to both a V gene segment and a J gene segment. A rearrangement was called productive if the CDR3 had no stop codons and remained in frame with V and J, and every other rearrangement was called non-productive. CDR3 was defined by IMGT convention, running from the second conserved V-encoded cysteine to the conserved J-encoded phenylalanine. The earlier analysis of 550 to 650 of the donors excluded any sequence lacking an unambiguous match to a single V gene segment. An earlier analysis of a few hundred of the donors classified V segments as functional when productive rearrangements were above 56.7% and as segregating when the standard deviation between donors was above 5%. A statistical classification framework was built for diagnosing cytomegalovirus status from the catalog of TCR beta chain sequences. V and J gene assignment, in a later analysis, came from comparing TCR nucleotide sequences with IMGT/GENE-DB human TR gene sequences. The TCRdist pipeline was used in a later analysis to assign CDR3 sequences and most-parsimonious VDJ recombination scenarios. In a later analysis, each TCR beta chain was defined by its CDR3 amino acid sequence together with its V-gene family, and reads without a unique V-gene family were excluded. A later analysis removed 550 to 650 highly shared, low-generation-probability nucleotide sequences to deal with suspected cross-contamination and a sequencing artifact. A later analysis calculated a clonal expansion index for each public chain from normalized within-repertoire ranks of inferred template counts. In a later analysis, generation probabilities were computed using a VDJ recombination model fitted to out-of-frame rearrangements, and the results were checked against IGoR. Hypergeometric tests were used in a later analysis to score TCR-TCR, TCR-HLA and TCR-CMV co-occurrence, with a repertoire-size bias correction applied to the TCR pairs. False discovery rates were estimated in a later analysis by permuting HLA or CMV assignments 20 times. In a later analysis, co-occurring TCRs were grouped using DBSCAN, and TCRdist sequence similarity was added for clustering within HLA-allele-positive subsets. Co-occurrence clustering excluded repertoires with fewer than 30,000 or more than 120,000 public chains, plus five with anomalous nucleotide sharing. Sourced from immuneACCESS, this table was stored by TCRdb with only in-frame sequences that have V and J called. A share of the clones is absent; for the studies checked, an unresolved V gene accounts for under half, and the remainder has no known explanation. V and J calls and clone size are copied from that table; D and trimming were computed from the DNA. A total of more than 95,000 clones appear in this sample, over 75% of them only once. The ten largest clones take up more than 10% of the sample.

CDR1 MNHEY and CDR2 SMNVEV were looked up in the germline V gene (reference sequence). The CDR3 covers 16 residues, taking in both the cysteine and the phenylalanine. The retained sequence is limited to the CDR3, 48 bases, with the frame set at the first base. V ends up 5 bases short and J 6 bases short, with an unmatched junction base count of 14. The TCR sequence derives from a woman between 35 and 50 years old in good health and CMV-seropositive. The chain is assembled from TRBV27 and TRBJ1-2; TRBD1 aligns with 8 central bases. The material sequenced was PBMCs. The sequence in DNA is TGTGCCAGCAGTCTCAGACAGGGGTTTGGTTCGGATGGCTACACCTTC. The translation is CASSLRQGFGSDGYTF.